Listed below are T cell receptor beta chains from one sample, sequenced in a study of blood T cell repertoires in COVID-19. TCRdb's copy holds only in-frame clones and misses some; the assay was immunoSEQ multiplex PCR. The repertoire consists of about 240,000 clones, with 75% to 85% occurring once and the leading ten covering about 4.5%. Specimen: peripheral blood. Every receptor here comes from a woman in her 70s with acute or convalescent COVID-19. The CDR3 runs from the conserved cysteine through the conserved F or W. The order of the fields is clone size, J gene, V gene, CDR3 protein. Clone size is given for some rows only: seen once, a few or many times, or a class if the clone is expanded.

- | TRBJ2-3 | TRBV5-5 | CASSKDSGLAGVDTQYF
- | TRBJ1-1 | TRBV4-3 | CASSQDSYRATEAFF
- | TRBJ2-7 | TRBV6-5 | CASSYKGTSYEQYF
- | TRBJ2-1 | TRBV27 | CASSFLGFQSRNEQFF
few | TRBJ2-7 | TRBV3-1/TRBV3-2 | CASQAGGAYEQYF
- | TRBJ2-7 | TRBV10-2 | CASRKPGQGAEEQYF
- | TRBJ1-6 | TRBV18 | CASSPPGQGSSPLHF
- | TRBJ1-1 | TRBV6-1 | CASRVGQLNTEAFF
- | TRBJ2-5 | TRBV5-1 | CASSVIYDLQETQYF
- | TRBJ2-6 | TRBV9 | CASSVEGGRDVANVLTF
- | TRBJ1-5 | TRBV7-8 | CASSAGTGRYQPQHF
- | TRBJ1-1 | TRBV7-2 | CASSLWEEANTEAFF
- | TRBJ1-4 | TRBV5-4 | CASTKGQPNEKLFF
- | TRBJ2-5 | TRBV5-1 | CASSSNLAPPETQYF
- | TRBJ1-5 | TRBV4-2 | CASSQDRGYQPQHF
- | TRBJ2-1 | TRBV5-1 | CASSSEPRGEQFF
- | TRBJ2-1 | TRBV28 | CASSLGGGNYNEQFF
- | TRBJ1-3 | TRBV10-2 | CASSEMRGSGNTIYF
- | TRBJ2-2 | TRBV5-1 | CASSLTANTGELFF
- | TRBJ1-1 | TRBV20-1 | CSARSEGAFF
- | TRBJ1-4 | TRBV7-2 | CASSPGAGATNEKLFF
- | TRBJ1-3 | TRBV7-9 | CASSSGGAHGNTIYF
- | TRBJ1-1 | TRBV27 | CASSSDRWGTEAFF
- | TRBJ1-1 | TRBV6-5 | CASSYSDRGYTEAFF
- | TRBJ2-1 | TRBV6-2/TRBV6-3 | CASSGAGMYEQFF
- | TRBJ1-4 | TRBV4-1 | CASSQGHARNGDEKLFF
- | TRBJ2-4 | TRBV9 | CASSVMAGGQDIQYF
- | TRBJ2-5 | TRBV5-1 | CASSAQGAQETQYF
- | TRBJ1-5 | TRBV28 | CASSLKGQNNQPQHF
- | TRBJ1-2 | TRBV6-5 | CASSYSRDRGSYGYTF
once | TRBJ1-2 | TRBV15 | CATSSPGFGYTF
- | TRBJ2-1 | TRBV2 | CASRPLAISYNEQFF
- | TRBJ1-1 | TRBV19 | CASSIESGSWMNTEAFF
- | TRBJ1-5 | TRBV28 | CASRRQGGNQPQHF
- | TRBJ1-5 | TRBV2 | CASSDRLSNQPQHF
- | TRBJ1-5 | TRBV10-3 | CSTRDRGDQPQHF
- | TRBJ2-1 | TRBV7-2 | CASSLVWGTGKMDEQFF
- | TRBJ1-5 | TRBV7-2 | CASSEDRMGPQHF
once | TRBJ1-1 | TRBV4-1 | CASSQVYISTEAFF
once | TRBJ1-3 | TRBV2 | CASSVGQGATGNTIYF
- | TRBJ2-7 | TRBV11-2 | CASSRQGGSSYEQYF
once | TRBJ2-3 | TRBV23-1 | CASSPSGTDTQYF
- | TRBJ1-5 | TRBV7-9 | CASGGARNQPQHF
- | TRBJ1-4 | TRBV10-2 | CASSESSEKLFF
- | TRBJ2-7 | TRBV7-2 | CASSLDKGSRNEQYF
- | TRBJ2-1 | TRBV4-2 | CASSQDETGGYYNEQFF
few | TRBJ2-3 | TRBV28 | CASSLEAGGRSTDTQYF
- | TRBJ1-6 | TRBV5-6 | CASSLDTGLPLHF
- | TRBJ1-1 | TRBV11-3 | CASSIDRFKEAFF
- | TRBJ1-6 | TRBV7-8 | CASSFGDRGNSPLHF
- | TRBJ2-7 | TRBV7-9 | CASSLGTLWEQYF
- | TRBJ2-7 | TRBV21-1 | CASSKPSGAREPYEQYF
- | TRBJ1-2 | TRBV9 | CASSIQPGQGKALYGYTF
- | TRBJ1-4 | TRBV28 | CASSIQGNRLFF
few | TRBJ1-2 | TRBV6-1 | CASSEEGQGVYGYTF
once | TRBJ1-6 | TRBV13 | CASSSKPLTDSSSYNSPLHF